The sequence of this TCR beta chain was determined in a study of T cell responses to AZD1222 COVID-19 vaccine. Notes on the study in general: Regions 160-218 and 743-854 held dominance among vaccine-associated CD4 TCRs, which spanned spike. Mostly white British, mostly female donors; authors suggested clonal diversity may be underestimated. Repertoires were sampled only after the peak T cell response.

Sequenced by immunoSEQ multiplex PCR; TCRdb stores in-frame clones only, minus some. The repertoire holds roughly 120,000 clones, with 90% to 95% as singletons. A word on this clone: Antigen: not known.

The CDR3 loop spans 13 amino acids. The V gene's germline CDR1 is MDHEN and CDR2 SYDVKM. V was pared by 6 bases and J by 4 bases, with 3 bases of the junction left unmatched. The chain joins TRBV28 to TRBJ2-1; 7 bases are shared with TRBD1. The source material was peripheral blood, sampled on day 0 of AZD1222 vaccination. This TCR was sampled from an adult in good health. The CDR3 nucleotides read TGTGCCAGCAGCTGGGGACAGTACAATGAGCAGTTCTTC. This translates into CASSWGQYNEQFF.